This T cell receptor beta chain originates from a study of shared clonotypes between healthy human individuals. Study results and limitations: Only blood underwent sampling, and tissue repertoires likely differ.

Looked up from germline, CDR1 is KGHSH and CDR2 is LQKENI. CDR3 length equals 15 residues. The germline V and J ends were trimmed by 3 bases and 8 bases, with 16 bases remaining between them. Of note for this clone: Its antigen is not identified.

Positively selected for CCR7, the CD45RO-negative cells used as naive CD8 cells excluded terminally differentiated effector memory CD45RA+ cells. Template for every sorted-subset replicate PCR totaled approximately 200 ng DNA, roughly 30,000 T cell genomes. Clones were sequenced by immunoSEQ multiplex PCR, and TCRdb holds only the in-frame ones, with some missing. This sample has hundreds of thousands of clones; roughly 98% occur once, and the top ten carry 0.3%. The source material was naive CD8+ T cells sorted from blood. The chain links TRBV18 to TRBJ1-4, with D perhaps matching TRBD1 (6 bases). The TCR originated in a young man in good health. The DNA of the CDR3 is TGTGCCAGCTCACCCAACAGGGCCCGGAACGAAAAACTGTTTTTT. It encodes CASSPNRARNEKLFF.